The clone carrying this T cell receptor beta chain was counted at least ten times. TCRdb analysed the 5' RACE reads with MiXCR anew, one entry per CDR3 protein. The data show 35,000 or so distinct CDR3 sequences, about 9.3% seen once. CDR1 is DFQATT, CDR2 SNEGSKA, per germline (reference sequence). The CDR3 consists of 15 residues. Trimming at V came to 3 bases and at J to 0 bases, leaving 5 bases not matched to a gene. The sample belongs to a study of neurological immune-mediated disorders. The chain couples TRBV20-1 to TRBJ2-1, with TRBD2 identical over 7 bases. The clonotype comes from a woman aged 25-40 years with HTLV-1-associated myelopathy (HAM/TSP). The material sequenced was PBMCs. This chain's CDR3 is CSASDGGSSYNEQFF. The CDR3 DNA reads TGCAGTGCTAGTGACGGGGGGAGCTCCTACAATGAGCAGTTCTTC.